This T cell receptor beta chain was obtained from a study of T cell responses to AZD1222 COVID-19 vaccine. Germline loops: CDR1 SGHTS, CDR2 YDEGEE. This CDR3 contains 13 residues. V shed 1 base and J shed 1 base, with 5 bases lying between them. General study points: Among vaccine-associated CD4 TCRs, coverage spanned spike, with dominance at 160-218 and 743-854.

As to this clone: Antigen unknown.

The repertoire was sequenced with immunoSEQ multiplex PCR; TCRdb's copy has only in-frame clones and lacks some. The sample contains 100,000 to 150,000 clones, about nine tenths of which appear only once. The sample in question was peripheral blood, obtained on day 0 of AZD1222 vaccination. This chain uses TRBV5-8 with TRBJ1-2; D is unclear. The TCR comes from an adult in good health. CDR3 nucleotides: TGTGCCAGCAGCTTGAGTAATAACTATGGCTACACCTTC. As protein: CASSLSNNYGYTF.